Listed here is a single TCR beta chain. This sample stems from a study of T cell changes during pregnancy in multiple sclerosis. Some clones are missing from TCRdb's copy, which holds only in-frame ones; the method was immunoSEQ multiplex PCR. The sample holds tens of thousands of clones, approximately 94% seen once. Germline CDR1 reads SQVTM; CDR2 reads ANQGSEA. V was cut by 7 bases and J by 1 base, with 7 bases left in between. The CDR3 sequence is 12 residues long. This rearrangement joins TRBV29-1 to TRBJ2-2, with no clear D. The source of this sequence is a female donor with multiple sclerosis, enrolled in a pregnancy study. The starting material was CD8+ T cells from peripheral blood mononuclear cells, obtained in the third trimester of pregnancy. Written as DNA, the CDR3 is TGCAGCGCCCCCGGGAACACCGGGGAGCTGTTTTTT. This codes for CSAPGNTGELFF.